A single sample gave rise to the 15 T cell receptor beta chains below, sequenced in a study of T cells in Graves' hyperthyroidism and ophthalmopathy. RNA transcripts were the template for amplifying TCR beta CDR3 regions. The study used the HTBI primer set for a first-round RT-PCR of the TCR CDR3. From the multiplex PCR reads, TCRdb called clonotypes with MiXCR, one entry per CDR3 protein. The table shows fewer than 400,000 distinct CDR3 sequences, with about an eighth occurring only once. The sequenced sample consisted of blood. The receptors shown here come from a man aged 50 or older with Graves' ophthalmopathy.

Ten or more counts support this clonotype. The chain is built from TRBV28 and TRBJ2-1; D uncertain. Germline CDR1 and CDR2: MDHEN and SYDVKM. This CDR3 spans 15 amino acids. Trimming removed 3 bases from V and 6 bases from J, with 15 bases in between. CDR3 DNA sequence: TGTGCCAGCAGTTTTCGGCTTTCACTTGGCAATGAGCAGTTCTTC. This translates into CASSFRLSLGNEQFF.

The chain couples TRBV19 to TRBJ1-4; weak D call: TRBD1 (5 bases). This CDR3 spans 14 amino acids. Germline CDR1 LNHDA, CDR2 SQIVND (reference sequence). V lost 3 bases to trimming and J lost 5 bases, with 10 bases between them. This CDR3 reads CASSMRQGNEKLFF. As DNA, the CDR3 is TGTGCCAGTAGTATGAGGCAGGGAAATGAAAAACTGTTTTTT.

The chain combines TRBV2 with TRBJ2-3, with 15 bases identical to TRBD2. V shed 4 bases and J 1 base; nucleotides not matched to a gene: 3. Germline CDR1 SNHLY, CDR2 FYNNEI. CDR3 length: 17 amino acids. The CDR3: CASSGTSGRAGTDTQYF. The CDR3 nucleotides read TGTGCCAGCAGTGGGACTAGCGGGAGGGCCGGCACAGATACGCAGTATTTT.

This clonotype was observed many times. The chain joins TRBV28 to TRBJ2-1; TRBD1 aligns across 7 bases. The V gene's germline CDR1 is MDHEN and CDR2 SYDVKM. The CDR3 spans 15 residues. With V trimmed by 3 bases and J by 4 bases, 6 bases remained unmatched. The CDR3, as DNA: TGTGCCAGCAGTTTTGGGGACAGAGTGTACAATGAGCAGTTCTTC. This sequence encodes CASSFGDRVYNEQFF. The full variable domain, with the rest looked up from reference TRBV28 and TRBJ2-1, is DVKVTQSSRYLVKRTGEKVFLECVQDMDHENMFWYRQDPGLGLRLIYFSYDVKMKEKGDIPEGYSVSREKKERFSLILESASTNQTSMYLCASSFGDRVYNEQFFGPGTRLTVL.

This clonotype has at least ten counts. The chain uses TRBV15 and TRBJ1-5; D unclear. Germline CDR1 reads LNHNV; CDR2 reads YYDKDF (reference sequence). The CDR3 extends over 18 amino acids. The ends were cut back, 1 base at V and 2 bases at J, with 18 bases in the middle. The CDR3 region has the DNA TGTGCCACCAGCAGAGGAGGAGGTTGGCAGCGAGGCAATCAGCCCCAGCATTTT. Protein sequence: CATSRGGGWQRGNQPQHF.

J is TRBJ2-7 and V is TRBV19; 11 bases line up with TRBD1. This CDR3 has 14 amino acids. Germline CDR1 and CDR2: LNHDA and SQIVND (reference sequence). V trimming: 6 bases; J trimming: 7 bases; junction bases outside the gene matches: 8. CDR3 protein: CASRPRDRGLEQYF. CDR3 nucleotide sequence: TGTGCCAGTAGACCCCGGGACAGGGGGTTGGAGCAGTACTTC.

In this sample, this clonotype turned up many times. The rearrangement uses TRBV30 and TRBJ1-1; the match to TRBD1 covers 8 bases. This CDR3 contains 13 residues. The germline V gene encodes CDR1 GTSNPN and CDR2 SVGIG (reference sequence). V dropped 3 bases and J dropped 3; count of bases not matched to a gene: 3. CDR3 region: CAWRPGGYTEAFF. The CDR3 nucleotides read TGTGCCTGGAGACCAGGGGGCTACACTGAAGCTTTCTTT.

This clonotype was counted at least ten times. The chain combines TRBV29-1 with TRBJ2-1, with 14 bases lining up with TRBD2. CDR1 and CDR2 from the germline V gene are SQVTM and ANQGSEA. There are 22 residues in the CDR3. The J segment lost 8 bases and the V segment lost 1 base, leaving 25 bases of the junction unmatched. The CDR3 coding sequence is TGCAGCGTTGAAGGCGTGGGGCAGAGTGGACTAGCGGGAGGCCCCTCTGGGTATGAGCAGTTCTTC. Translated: CSVEGVGQSGLAGGPSGYEQFF.

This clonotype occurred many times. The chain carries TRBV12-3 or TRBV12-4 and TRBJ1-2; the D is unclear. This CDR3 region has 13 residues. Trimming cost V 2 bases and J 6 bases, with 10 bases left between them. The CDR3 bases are TGTGCCAGCAGTTTAATCGGGGAGGATGGCTACACCTTC. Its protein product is CASSLIGEDGYTF.

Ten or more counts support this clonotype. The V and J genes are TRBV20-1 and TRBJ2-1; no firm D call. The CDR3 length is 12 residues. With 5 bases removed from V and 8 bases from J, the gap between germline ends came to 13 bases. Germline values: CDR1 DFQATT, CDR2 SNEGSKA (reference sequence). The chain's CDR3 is CSALDNMDEQFF. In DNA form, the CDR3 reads TGCAGTGCTCTCGACAATATGGATGAGCAGTTCTTC.

This chain's CDR3 is CSARRRNTGELFF. Here the CDR3 DNA reads TGCAGTGCTAGAAGGAGGAACACCGGGGAGCTGTTTTTT. The chain couples TRBV20-1 to TRBJ2-2; D not certain. CDR1 and CDR2 from the germline V gene are DFQATT and SNEGSKA (reference sequence). Trimming removed 2 bases at V and 1 base at J, with 5 bases between. The CDR3 loop spans 13 amino acids.

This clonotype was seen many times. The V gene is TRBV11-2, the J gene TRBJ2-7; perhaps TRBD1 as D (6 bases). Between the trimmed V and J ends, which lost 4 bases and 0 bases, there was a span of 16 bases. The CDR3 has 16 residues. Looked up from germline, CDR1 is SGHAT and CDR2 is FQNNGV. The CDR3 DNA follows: TGTGCCAGCAGCTCCCCGGCTGACAGGAGCTCCTACGAGCAGTACTTC. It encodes CASSSPADRSSYEQYF.

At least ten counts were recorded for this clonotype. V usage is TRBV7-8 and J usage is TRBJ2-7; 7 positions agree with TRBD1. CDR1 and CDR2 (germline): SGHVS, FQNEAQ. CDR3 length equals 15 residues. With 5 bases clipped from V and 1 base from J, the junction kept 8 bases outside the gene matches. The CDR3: CASSRDRVGSYEQYF. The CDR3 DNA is TGTGCCAGCAGCCGCGACAGGGTAGGATCCTACGAGCAGTACTTC.

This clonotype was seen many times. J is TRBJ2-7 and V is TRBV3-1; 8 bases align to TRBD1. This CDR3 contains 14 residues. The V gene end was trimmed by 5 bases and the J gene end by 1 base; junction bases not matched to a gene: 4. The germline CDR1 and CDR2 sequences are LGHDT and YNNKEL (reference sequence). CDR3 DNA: TGTGCCAGCAGCGGCCGGGACAGGTCCTACGAGCAGTACTTC. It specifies CASSGRDRSYEQYF.

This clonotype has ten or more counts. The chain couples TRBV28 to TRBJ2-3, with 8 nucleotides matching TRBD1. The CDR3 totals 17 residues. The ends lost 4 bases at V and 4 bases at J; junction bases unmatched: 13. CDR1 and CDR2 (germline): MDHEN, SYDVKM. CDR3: CASSSTTGGSFADTQYF. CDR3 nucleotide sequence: TGTGCCAGCAGTTCCACTACAGGGGGATCGTTCGCAGATACGCAGTATTTT.